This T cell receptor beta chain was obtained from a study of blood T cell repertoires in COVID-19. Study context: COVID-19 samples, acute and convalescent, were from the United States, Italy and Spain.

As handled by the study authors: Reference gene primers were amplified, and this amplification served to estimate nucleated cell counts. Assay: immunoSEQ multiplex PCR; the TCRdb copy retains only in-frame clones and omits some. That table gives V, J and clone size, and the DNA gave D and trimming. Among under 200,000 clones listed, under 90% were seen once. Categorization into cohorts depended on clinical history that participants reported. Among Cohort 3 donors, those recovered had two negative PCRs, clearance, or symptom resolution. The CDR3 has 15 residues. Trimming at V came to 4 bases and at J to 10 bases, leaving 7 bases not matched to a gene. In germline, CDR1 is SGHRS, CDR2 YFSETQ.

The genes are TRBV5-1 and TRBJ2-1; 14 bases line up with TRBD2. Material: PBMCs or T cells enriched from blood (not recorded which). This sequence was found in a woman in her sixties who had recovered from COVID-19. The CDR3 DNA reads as TGCGCCAGCAGCCCGGGACTAGCGGGGGAGAGGGAGCAGTTCTTC. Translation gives CASSPGLAGEREQFF.